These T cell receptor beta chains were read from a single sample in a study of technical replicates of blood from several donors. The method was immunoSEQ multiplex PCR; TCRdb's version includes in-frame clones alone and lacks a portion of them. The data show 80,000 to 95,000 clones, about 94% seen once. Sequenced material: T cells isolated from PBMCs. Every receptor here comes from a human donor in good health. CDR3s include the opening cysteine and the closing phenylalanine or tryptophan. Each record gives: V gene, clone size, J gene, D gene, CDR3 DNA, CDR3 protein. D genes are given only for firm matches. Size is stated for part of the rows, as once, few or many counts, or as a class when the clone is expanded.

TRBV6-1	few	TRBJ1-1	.	TGTGCCAGCAGGGAGAACACGGGAGCTTTCTTT	CASRENTGAFF
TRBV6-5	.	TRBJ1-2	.	TGTGCCAGCAGTTACTCGTTGGGAGGGTCTAACTATGGCTACACCTTC	CASSYSLGGSNYGYTF
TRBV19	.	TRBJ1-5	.	TGTGCCAGTAGTACCCCTGGGCAGAGCAATCAGCCCCAGCATTTT	CASSTPGQSNQPQHF
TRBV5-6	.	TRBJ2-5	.	TGTGCCAGCAGCTTGCAGGGGACCCTATACCAAGAGACCCAGTACTTC	CASSLQGTLYQETQYF
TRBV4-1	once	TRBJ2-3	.	TGCGCCAGCAGCCACCGTAGTGATAGCACAGATACGCAGTATTTT	CASSHRSDSTDTQYF
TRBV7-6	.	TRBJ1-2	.	TGTGCCAGCAGCCCATCGGTAGTCAACTATGGCTACACCTTC	CASSPSVVNYGYTF
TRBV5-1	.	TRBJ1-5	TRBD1	TGCGCCAGCAGCCCCGGAGGGGGCTTGGGTCAGCCCCAGCATTTT	CASSPGGGLGQPQHF
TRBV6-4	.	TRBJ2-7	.	TGTGCCAGCGGAGAGACAGAATCCTACGAGCAGTACTTC	CASGETESYEQYF
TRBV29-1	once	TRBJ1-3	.	TGCAGCGTTCTGACAGTCTCTGGAAACACCATATATTTT	CSVLTVSGNTIYF
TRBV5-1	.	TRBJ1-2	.	TGCGCCAGCAGCTTCGGGGGGGATGGCTACACCTTC	CASSFGGDGYTF
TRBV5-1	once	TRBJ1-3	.	TGCGCCAGCAGCTTGGGGCAGGGTGGAAACACCATATATTTT	CASSLGQGGNTIYF
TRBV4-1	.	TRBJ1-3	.	TGCGCCAGCAGCCAAGCCCCCAGTCCGAGACTACCATCTGGAAACACCATATATTTT	CASSQAPSPRLPSGNTIYF
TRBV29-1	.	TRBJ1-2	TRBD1	TGCAGCTCCGAGTCAGGACAGGGGGCGCGGGGCTACACCTTC	CSSESGQGARGYTF
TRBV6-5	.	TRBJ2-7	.	TGTGCCAGCAGTTACTCGAGGAACTCCTACGAGCAGTACTTC	CASSYSRNSYEQYF
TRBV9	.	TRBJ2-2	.	TGTGCCAGCAGCTCAGGGGCCGGGGAGCTGTTTTTT	CASSSGAGELFF
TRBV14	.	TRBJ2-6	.	TGTGCCAGCAGCCAAGAAGGACACCGGGCCAACGTCCTGACTTTC	CASSQEGHRANVLTF
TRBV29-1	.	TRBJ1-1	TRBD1	TGCAGCGTCGACAGGGGCTTGAACACTGAAGCTTTCTTT	CSVDRGLNTEAFF
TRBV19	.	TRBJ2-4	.	TGTGCCAGTAGGGCTGACAGTAACATTCAGTACTTC	CASRADSNIQYF
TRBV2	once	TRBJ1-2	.	TGTGCCAGCATGGGCAGTTTAAACTATGGCTACACCTTC	CASMGSLNYGYTF
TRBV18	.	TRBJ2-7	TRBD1	TGTGCCAGCTCAGCAACCGGGACAGATACCTACGAGCAGTACTTC	CASSATGTDTYEQYF
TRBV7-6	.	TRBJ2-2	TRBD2	TGTGCCACCCCCGGGACTAGAGACACCGGGGAGCTGTTTTTT	CATPGTRDTGELFF
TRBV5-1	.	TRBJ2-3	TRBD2	TGCGCCAGCAGCTTGATACTAGCGGACACAGATACGCAGTATTTT	CASSLILADTDTQYF
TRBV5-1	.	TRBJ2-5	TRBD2	TGCGCCAGCAGCTTGAGTACTAGCGGGCAAGAGACCCAGTACTTC	CASSLSTSGQETQYF
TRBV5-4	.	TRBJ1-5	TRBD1	TGTGCCAGCAGCCCGGGACAGGGTAGCAATCAGCCCCAGCATTTT	CASSPGQGSNQPQHF
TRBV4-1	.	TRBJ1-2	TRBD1	TGCGCCAGCAGCCAAGGGACAGGGATTACAGGCTACACCTTC	CASSQGTGITGYTF
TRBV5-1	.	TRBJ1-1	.	TGCGCCAGCAGCTTGGCGTGGGCCACAAGGAACACTGAAGCTTTCTTT	CASSLAWATRNTEAFF
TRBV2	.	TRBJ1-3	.	TGTGCCAGCAGGGCGACAGCCCTCATCTCTGGAAACACCATATATTTT	CASRATALISGNTIYF
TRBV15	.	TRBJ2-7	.	TGTGCCACCAGCAGAGAGAGCTCCTACGAGCAGTACTTC	CATSRESSYEQYF
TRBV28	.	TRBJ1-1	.	TGTGCCAGCAGTTTCGGAGGCAGACTGAACACTGAAGCTTTCTTT	CASSFGGRLNTEAFF
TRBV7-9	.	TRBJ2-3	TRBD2	TGTGCCAGCAGCGCTGGACTAGCGGAAAACACAGATACGCAGTATTTT	CASSAGLAENTDTQYF
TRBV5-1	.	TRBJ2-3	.	TGCGCCAGCAGGCCTAATGTTGTGGAGGATACGCAGTATTTT	CASRPNVVEDTQYF
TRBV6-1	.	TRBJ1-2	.	TGTGCCAGCAGTGTCCACCAGGGATCTTTCTATGGCTACACCTTC	CASSVHQGSFYGYTF
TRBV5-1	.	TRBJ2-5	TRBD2	TGCGCCAGCAGCTTGGCGGGCGGGGGAATCCAAGAGACCCAGTACTTC	CASSLAGGGIQETQYF
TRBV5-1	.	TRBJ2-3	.	TGCGCCAGCAGCTTGGGGAGTTCCACAGATACGCAGTATTTT	CASSLGSSTDTQYF
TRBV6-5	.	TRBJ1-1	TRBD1	TGTGCCAGCAGTACGGACAGGTTCCCTGGCACTGAAGCTTTCTTT	CASSTDRFPGTEAFF
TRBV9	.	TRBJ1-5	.	TGTGCCAGCAGCCCCCTCGGGTATTTGCCCCAGCATTTT	CASSPLGYLPQHF
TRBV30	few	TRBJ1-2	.	TGTGCCTGGAGGACCCTAGGTGGGGAGTCCTATGGCTACACCTTC	CAWRTLGGESYGYTF
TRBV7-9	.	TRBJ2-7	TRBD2	TGTGCCAGCAGCCCCGGGACTAGCGGGCGTTGGCTGTACTTC	CASSPGTSGRWLYF
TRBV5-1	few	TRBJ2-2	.	TGCGCCAGCAGCCTACACCCGGGAGATGACGGGGAGCTGTTTTTT	CASSLHPGDDGELFF
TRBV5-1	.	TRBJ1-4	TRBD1	TGCGCCAGCAGCGCAGGACAGGAGAATGAAAAACTGTTTTTT	CASSAGQENEKLFF
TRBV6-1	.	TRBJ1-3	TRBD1	TGTGCCAGCAGAAAAGGGGGGCAGGGGGCCGTCGCCATATATTTT	CASRKGGQGAVAIYF
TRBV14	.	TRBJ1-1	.	TGTGCCAGCAGCCCGGGGGGGGGCACTGAAGCTTTCTTT	CASSPGGGTEAFF
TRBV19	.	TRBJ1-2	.	TGTGCCAGTAGTATACAAGGGCAGGGGCCGCGCTACACCTTC	CASSIQGQGPRYTF
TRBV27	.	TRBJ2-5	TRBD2	TGTGCCAGCAGGGAACTAGCGGGGGGCCTAAAGAAAGAGACCCAGTACTTC	CASRELAGGLKKETQYF
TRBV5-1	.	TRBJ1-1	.	TGCGCCAGCAGCCCGCGGGGCAGGAACACTGAAGCTTTCTTT	CASSPRGRNTEAFF
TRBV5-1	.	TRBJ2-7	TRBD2	TGCGCCAGCAGCTTGCCCGAACTAGCGGGGGGATTCTCCTACGAGCAGTACTTC	CASSLPELAGGFSYEQYF
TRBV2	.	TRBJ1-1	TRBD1	TGTGCCAGCAGACTCACAGGGGGGGACACTGAAGCTTTCTTT	CASRLTGGDTEAFF